This T cell receptor (beta chain) was recovered during a study of T-cell memory formation after mild COVID-19. MiXCR, run by TCRdb on the 5' RACE reads, gives a single entry per CDR3 protein. The sample consists of about 88,000 distinct CDR3 sequences, roughly 25% of them appearing once. This clonotype was seen a few times. CDR3 size: 14 residues. V gave up 4 bases and J gave up 5 bases; unmatched junction bases: 8. Germline V gene lookup returns CDR1 MGHRA and CDR2 YSYEKL. This sequence joins TRBV4-1 and TRBJ2-7, with TRBD2 identical over 7 bases. Sequencing was performed on PBMCs or a T cell subset sorted from them (not recorded which). This receptor was identified in a man between 18 and 29 years old who had mild COVID-19 (a few samples of this study predate the infection). Cell type and time point are not known. CDR3 nucleotides: TGCGCCAGCAGCCTTAGAACTAGCGCCCACGAGCAGTACGTC. As protein: CASSLRTSAHEQYV.